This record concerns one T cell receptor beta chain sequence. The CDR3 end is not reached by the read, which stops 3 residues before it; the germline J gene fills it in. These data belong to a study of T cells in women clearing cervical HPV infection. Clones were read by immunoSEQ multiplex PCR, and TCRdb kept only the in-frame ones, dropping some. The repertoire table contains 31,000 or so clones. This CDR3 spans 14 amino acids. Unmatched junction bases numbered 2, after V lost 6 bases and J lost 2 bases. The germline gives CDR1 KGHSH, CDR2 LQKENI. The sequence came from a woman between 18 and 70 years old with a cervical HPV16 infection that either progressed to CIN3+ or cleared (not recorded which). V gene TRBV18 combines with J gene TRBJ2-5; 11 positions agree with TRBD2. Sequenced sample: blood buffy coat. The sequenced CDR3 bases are TGTGCCAGCTCCCGACTAGCGGGGCAAGAGACC. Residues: CASSRLAGQET. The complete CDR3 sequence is CASSRLAGQETQYF.